The entry below gives a single T cell receptor (delta chain) sequence along with its context. This clone has a handful of counts. Which antigen it targets is not known. Per-base qualities were not stored, and no clone one base away is much larger. RNA was extracted with the RNeasy mini kit and reverse transcribed using Superscript III. CDR3 amplicons were produced by multiplex PCR using pooled V-gene forward primers and a constant-region reverse primer with Illumina adaptor overhangs. After gel purification, the amplicons were indexed with Nextera index primers during about 8 additional PCR cycles and then purified using AMPure XP beads. Sequencing of the libraries was done on an Illumina MiSeq using paired-end 250 bp reads, dual indexing and a roughly 20% PhiX spike-in. The original pipeline was this. FastQC was used to quality check the reads, while ea-utils fastq-join merged the TRG read pairs. IMGT/HighV-QUEST was used to annotate sequences, retaining only productive sequences with an unambiguous V-gene assignment, and each clonotype was defined by an identical CDR3 sequence. VDJtools 1.1.1, tcR 2.2.3, Treemap and vegan Shannon diversity in R 3.4.4 were used for downstream analysis. TCRdb reran clone calling on the public reads with CATT; rows sharing one DNA sequence were then combined. Here the V and J calls rest on TCRdb's processing, not on the authors' analysis. A total of about 25,000 delta-chain clones appear in this sample, 6.5% to 8% of them only once. Approximately 1% of the sample comes from the top ten.

The sample originates from a study of Vδ1+ human thymocytes (dated by TCRdb to 2016 to 2018). In terms of the full investigation: As a data resource, the study described the mRNA-level TRG and TRD CDR3 repertoires of highly purified Vdelta1+ thymocytes obtained from young children. Earlier work had validated the multiplex-based CDR3 amplicon strategy against 5'RACE-based methods for generating CDR3 amplicons.

CDR1 TSWWSYY and CDR2 QGS were looked up in the germline V gene. The CDR3 starts with the cysteine, ends with the phenylalanine, and has 13 residues. Just the 39-base CDR3 DNA is kept, in frame starting at base 1. The junction carries 12 bases between V and J, which are trimmed by 3 bases and 7 bases respectively. Here is what the overall study found, with its caveats: Because no clustering by age or sex was observed, donors were not stratified by these variables in the analyses. Many TRG clonotypes were found to be shared between donors (up to roughly 7x10^3), whereas TRD repertoires were found to be essentially private (max about 120 shared). In contrast to oligoclonal peripheral blood repertoires, thymic TRG and TRD repertoires appeared to be highly polyclonal with Gaussian CDR3 length distributions. Even though sort purity was high, roughly 20% of thymic TRD sequences were Vdelta2 (and few were Vdelta3), which was not the case for the peripheral blood Vdelta1+ controls. The use of highly purified populations and single-cell validation was advised by the authors, since misinterpretation of bulk repertoire data could be caused by unexpected Vdelta2 sequences.

Thymic samples were depleted of alphabeta T cells, then CD3+ TCRVdelta1+ TCRVdelta2- thymocytes were FACS-sorted. A purity of about 97% to 99.6% was achieved for sorted Vdelta1+ thymocytes. The thymic specimens were obtained from several paediatric patients who were undergoing corrective cardiac surgery and ranged in age from roughly 5 days to 17 months. The thymic tissue was dispersed, and mononuclear cells were isolated using a Histopaque-1077 density gradient. Staining used anti-TCRVdelta1 clone TS8.2, anti-TCRVdelta2 clone B6, anti-CD3 clone HIT3a and anti-TCRalphabeta clone IP26 antibodies. This chain is built from TRDV1 and TRDJ1, with TRDD3 as a weak D call on 6 bases. The clonotype originates from a girl under three years old who had congenital heart surgery. The sample was Vdelta1+ gamma-delta thymocytes from the thymus. What the cell subset or site label conveys for this sample: FACS-sorted CD3+ TCRalphabeta- TCRVdelta1+ TCRVdelta2- thymocytes. Read as DNA, the sequence is TGTGCTCTTGGGGACGGGGATCGACCTAAACTCATCTTT. Translated, this gives CALGDGDRPKLIF.